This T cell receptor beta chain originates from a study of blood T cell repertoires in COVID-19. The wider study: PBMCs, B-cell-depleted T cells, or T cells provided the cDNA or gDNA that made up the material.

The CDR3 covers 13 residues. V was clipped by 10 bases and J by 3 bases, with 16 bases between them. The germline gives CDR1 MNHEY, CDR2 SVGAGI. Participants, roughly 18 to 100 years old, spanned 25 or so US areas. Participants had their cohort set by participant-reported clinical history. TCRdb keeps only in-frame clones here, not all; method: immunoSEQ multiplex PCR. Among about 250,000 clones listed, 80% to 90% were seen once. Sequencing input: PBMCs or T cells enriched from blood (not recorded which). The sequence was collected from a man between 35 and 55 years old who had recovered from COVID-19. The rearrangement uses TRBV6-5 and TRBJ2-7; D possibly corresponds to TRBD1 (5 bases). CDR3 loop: CATTPGIHYEQYF. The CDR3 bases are TGTGCCACCACCCCAGGGATCCACTACGAGCAGTACTTC.